The rows below give T cell receptor beta chains drawn from one sample of a study of OX40 agonist ivuxolimab in advanced cancers. The assay was immunoSEQ multiplex PCR, and TCRdb's table has in-frame clones only and misses some. The table records about 49,000 clones, roughly 94% of them present only once. The sample was CD4+ or CD8+ T cells sorted from blood, taken in a trial of the OX40 agonist ivuxolimab. The receptor set was obtained from an adult with an advanced solid tumor such as melanoma, head and neck, liver or kidney cancer. CDR3s include the opening cysteine and the closing phenylalanine or tryptophan. The D gene is left open where the match is weak. For some rows the clone size is stated as once, few or many, or as a class when expanded; others skip it.

clone_size j_call d_call v_call cdr3_nt cdr3_aa
few TRBJ2-1 TRBD2 TRBV25-1 TGTGCCAGCAGTGATCGGGACCTAGCGGGAGGTAGATACAATGAGCAGTTCTTC CASSDRDLAGGRYNEQFF
NA TRBJ2-7 TRBD1 TRBV28 TGTGCCAGCTCCCCTTCGACAGGGGGCGCTTACGAGCAGTACTTC CASSPSTGGAYEQYF
NA TRBJ2-5 TRBD1 TRBV7-9 TGTGCCAGCAGGACGAGACAGGGAGAGACCCAGTACTTC CASRTRQGETQYF
NA TRBJ2-7 NA TRBV14 TGTGCCAGCAGCCAAGATCGGGGGTTCCGAGAGCAGTACTTC CASSQDRGFREQYF
NA TRBJ2-5 TRBD2 TRBV7-6 TGTGCCAGCAGCCCGGGACTAGCGGGAGCGAATCGAGAAGAGACCCAGTACTTC CASSPGLAGANREETQYF
once TRBJ2-2 TRBD1 TRBV5-1 TGCGCCAGCAGCTGGGGACAGGCCACCGGGGAGCTGTTTTTT CASSWGQATGELFF
NA TRBJ1-2 NA TRBV5-1 TGCGCCAGCAGGGATACTCTTCGCTATGGCTACACCTTC CASRDTLRYGYTF
NA TRBJ2-1 TRBD2 TRBV28 TGTGCCAGCAGTCCGGGACTAGCGGGAGGGTACGAGGATGAGCAGTTCTTC CASSPGLAGGYEDEQFF
NA TRBJ2-2 TRBD2 TRBV6-9 TGTGCCAGCAGTTCGAATCCGGGCGGGAGAGGCACCGGGGAGCTGTTTTTT CASSSNPGGRGTGELFF
NA TRBJ1-2 NA TRBV9 TGTGCCAGCAGCGTAGAAGGGTCGGACTATGGCTACACCTTC CASSVEGSDYGYTF
NA TRBJ2-7 NA TRBV11-2 TGTGCCAGCAGCCCGCCGGGACCCTCCTCCTACGAGCAGTACTTC CASSPPGPSSYEQYF
NA TRBJ2-5 NA TRBV11-2 TGTGCCAGCAGTCTAGGGGGTTGGATACAAGAGACCCAGTACTTC CASSLGGWIQETQYF
few TRBJ2-2 TRBD2 TRBV27 TGTGCCAGCAGTCCGGCGGGAGCCCGGTCCGCGGGGGAGCTGTTTTTT CASSPAGARSAGELFF
NA TRBJ2-2 NA TRBV29-1 TGCAGCGTTGGCCCCCCACCGAACACCGGGGAGCTGTTTTTT CSVGPPPNTGELFF
NA TRBJ2-7 NA TRBV14 TGTGCCAGCAGCCCATGGGGGGTATCCTACGAGCAGTACTTC CASSPWGVSYEQYF
NA TRBJ1-5 TRBD1 TRBV9 TGTGCCAGCAGCGAGACAGGGGGCCATCAGCCCCAGCATTTT CASSETGGHQPQHF
NA TRBJ2-1 NA TRBV6-5 TGTGCCAGCAGTGAACCCGGGTTCGATGAGCAGTTCTTC CASSEPGFDEQFF
NA TRBJ2-7 NA TRBV18 TGTGCCAGCTCACCACCGGATGACGAGGTTGACGAGCAGTACTTC CASSPPDDEVDEQYF
few TRBJ2-1 TRBD2 TRBV13 TGTGCCAGCAGCTTGTGGTACGGCGGGAGAGACAATGAGCAGTTCTTC CASSLWYGGRDNEQFF
NA TRBJ2-3 TRBD2 TRBV6-1 TGTGCCAGCAGTCAAGGGGCTAGCGGGAGGCCCACAGATACGCAGTATTTT CASSQGASGRPTDTQYF
NA TRBJ1-1 NA TRBV19 TGTGCCAGTAGTATTGTGGGGTTGAACACTGAAGCTTTCTTT CASSIVGLNTEAFF
NA TRBJ2-7 NA TRBV28 TGTGCCAGCAGATCGGGCCAGTCAAGGTACGAGCAGTACTTC CASRSGQSRYEQYF
once TRBJ1-5 NA TRBV28 TGTGCCAGCAGTAATATAGGATCGTGGAATCAGCCCCAGCATTTT CASSNIGSWNQPQHF
NA TRBJ2-7 NA TRBV19 TGTGCCAGTAGTATAGCTGGGGCCTACGAGCAGTACTTC CASSIAGAYEQYF
NA TRBJ2-7 NA TRBV6-1 TGTGCCAGCAGTGAAGTGATGGGAGAGACCTACGAGCAGTACTTC CASSEVMGETYEQYF
once TRBJ2-7 TRBD2 TRBV5-6 TGTGCCAGCAGCTTGGTGGGGGGGAACCACGAGCAGTACTTC CASSLVGGNHEQYF
NA TRBJ2-3 TRBD2 TRBV11-2 TGTGCCAGCAGCGAAGAACTAGCGCACCTAGCGCAGTATTTT CASSEELAHLAQYF
NA TRBJ2-2 NA TRBV27 TGTGCCAGCAGTTCTAAGGTGTCGGCCGGGGAGCTGTTTTTT CASSSKVSAGELFF
few TRBJ1-1 NA TRBV9 TGTGCCAGCAGCCCGGTCAGGGGAACTGAAGCTTTCTTT CASSPVRGTEAFF
NA TRBJ2-7 TRBD1 TRBV27 TGTGCCAGCACCGCCGGGACAGGGTCCCCCGAGCAGTACTTC CASTAGTGSPEQYF
NA TRBJ1-1 NA TRBV7-2 TGTGCCAGCAGCTTAGGAGGTGTCAGGGAGGGGACTGAAGCTTTCTTT CASSLGGVREGTEAFF
NA TRBJ2-7 NA TRBV27 TGTGCCAGCAGTTCTTCATCTAGCAACGAGCAGTACTTC CASSSSSSNEQYF